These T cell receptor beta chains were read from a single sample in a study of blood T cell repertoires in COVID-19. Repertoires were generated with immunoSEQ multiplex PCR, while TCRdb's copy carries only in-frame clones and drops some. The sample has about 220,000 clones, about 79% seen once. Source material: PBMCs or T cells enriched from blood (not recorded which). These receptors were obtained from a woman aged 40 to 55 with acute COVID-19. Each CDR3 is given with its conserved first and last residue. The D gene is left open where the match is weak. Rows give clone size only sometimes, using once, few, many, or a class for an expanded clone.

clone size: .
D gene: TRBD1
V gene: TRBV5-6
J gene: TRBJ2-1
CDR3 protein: CASSRGQGIDNEQFF
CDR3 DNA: TGTGCCAGCAGCCGGGGACAGGGGATCGACAATGAGCAGTTCTTC

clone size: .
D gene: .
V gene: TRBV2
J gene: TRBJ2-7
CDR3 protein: CAAIKSLRAYEQYF
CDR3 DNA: TGTGCCGCAATCAAGAGCCTCCGAGCCTACGAGCAGTACTTC

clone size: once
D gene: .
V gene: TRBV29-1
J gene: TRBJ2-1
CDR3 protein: CSVEGGPNEQFF
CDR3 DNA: TGCAGTGTTGAGGGGGGTCCCAATGAGCAGTTCTTC

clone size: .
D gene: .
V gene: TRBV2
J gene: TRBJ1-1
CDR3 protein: CASSLGRTMNTEAFF
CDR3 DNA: TGTGCCAGCAGTTTGGGACGGACTATGAACACTGAAGCTTTCTTT

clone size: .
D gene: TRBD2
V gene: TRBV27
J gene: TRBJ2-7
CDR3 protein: CASSLSASGGSREQYF
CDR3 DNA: TGTGCCAGCAGTTTATCGGCTAGCGGGGGCTCGCGCGAGCAGTACTTC

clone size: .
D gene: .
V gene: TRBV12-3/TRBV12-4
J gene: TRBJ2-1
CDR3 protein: CASSGAYEQFF
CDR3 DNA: TGTGCCAGCAGTGGGGCCTATGAGCAGTTCTTC

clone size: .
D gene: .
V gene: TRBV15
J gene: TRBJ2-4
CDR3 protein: CATSRTTGYLAKNIQYF
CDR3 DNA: TGTGCCACCAGCAGAACGACAGGCTATTTAGCCAAAAACATTCAGTACTTC

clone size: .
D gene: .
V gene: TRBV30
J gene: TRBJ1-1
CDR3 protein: CAWSPQRGANTEAFF
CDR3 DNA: TGTGCCTGGAGTCCCCAACGGGGTGCCAACACTGAAGCTTTCTTT

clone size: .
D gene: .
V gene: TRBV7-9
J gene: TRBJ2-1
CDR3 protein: CASSLDTIYNEQFF
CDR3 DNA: TGTGCCAGCAGCTTAGATACAATCTACAATGAGCAGTTCTTC

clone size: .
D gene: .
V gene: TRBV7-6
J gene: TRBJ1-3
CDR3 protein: CASSLGPRVRNTIYF
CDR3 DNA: TGTGCCAGCAGCTTAGGTCCTCGGGTTCGGAACACCATATATTTT

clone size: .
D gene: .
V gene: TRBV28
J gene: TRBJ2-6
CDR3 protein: CASSLFGSGANVLTF
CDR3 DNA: TGTGCCAGCAGTTTATTCGGCTCTGGGGCCAACGTCCTGACTTTC

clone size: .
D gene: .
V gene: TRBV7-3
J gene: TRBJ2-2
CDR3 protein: CASSFARVGTGELFF
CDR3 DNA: TGTGCCAGCAGCTTCGCCAGGGTTGGCACCGGGGAGCTGTTTTTT

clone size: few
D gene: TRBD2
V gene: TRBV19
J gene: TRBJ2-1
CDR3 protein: CASSRRGTYNEQFF
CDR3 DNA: TGTGCCAGTAGTAGGCGGGGGACCTACAATGAGCAGTTCTTC

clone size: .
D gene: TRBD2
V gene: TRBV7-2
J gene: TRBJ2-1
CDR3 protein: CASSLGSGNEQFF
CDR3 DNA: TGTGCCAGCAGCTTAGGTAGCGGGAATGAGCAGTTCTTC

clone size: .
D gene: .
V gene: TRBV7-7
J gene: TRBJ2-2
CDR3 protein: CASSSDYTTGELFF
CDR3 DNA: TGTGCCAGCAGCTCGGACTACACCACCGGGGAGCTGTTTTTT

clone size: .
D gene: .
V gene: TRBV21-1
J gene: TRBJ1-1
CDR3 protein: CASTRRGGNTEAFF
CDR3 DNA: TGTGCCAGCACCCGACGGGGAGGGAACACTGAAGCTTTCTTT

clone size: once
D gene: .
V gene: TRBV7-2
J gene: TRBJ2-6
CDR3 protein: CASSLRVRGSSSGANVLTF
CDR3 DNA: TGTGCCAGCAGCTTAAGAGTCCGCGGAAGTTCCTCTGGGGCCAACGTCCTGACTTTC

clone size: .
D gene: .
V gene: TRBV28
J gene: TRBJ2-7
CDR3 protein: CASRSLAAHEQYF
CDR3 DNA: TGTGCCAGCAGGTCCTTAGCGGCCCACGAGCAGTACTTC

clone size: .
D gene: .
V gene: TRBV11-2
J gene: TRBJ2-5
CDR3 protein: CASSLVGGEGETQYF
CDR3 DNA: TGTGCCAGCAGCTTAGTAGGCGGCGAAGGAGAGACCCAGTACTTC

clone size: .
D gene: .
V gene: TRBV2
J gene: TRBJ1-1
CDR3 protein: CASMRRGGRNTEAFF
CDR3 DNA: TGTGCCAGCATGAGGAGGGGGGGGCGCAACACTGAAGCTTTCTTT

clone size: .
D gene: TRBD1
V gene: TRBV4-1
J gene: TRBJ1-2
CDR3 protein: CASSQETGPYYGYTF
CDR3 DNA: TGCGCCAGCAGCCAAGAGACAGGGCCGTACTATGGCTACACCTTC

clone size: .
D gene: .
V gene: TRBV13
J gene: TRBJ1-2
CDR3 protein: CASSQGRYYGYTF
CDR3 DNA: TGTGCCAGCAGCCAGGGTCGGTACTATGGCTACACCTTC

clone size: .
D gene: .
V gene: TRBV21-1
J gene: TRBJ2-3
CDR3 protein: CASSKGDRPSTDTQYF
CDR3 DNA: TGTGCCAGCAGCAAAGGCGACAGACCTAGCACAGATACGCAGTATTTT

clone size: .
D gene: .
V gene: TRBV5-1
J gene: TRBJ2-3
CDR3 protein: CASSLGGRSSTDTQYF
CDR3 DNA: TGCGCCAGCAGCTTGGGGGGCAGGTCTAGCACAGATACGCAGTATTTT

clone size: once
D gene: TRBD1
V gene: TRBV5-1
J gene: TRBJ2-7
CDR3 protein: CASSLGTGEGSSYEQYF
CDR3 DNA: TGCGCCAGCAGCCTAGGGACAGGGGAGGGGAGCTCCTACGAGCAGTACTTC

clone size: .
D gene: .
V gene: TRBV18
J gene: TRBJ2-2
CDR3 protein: CASSPRKQGTGELFF
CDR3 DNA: TGTGCCAGCTCACCACGGAAACAGGGAACCGGGGAGCTGTTTTTT

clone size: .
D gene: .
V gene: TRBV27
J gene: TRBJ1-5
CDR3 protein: CASSFGRGFPQHF
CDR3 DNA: TGTGCCAGCAGTTTCGGGAGGGGCTTTCCCCAGCATTTT

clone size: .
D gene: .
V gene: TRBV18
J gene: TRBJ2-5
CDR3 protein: CASSQSQGQETQYF
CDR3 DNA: TGTGCCAGCTCACAGTCGCAGGGCCAAGAGACCCAGTACTTC

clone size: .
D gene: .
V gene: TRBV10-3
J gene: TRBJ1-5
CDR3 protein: CAISNQGRDQPQHF
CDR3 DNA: TGTGCCATCAGTAATCAGGGGCGCGATCAGCCCCAGCATTTT

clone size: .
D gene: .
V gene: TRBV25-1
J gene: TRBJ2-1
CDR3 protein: CASSGLRLSYNEQFF
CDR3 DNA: TGTGCCAGCAGTGGTTTGAGACTATCCTACAATGAGCAGTTCTTC

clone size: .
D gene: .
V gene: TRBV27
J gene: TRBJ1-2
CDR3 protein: CASSLLTVNYGYTF
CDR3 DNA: TGTGCCAGCAGTTTATTAACGGTAAACTATGGCTACACCTTC